This T cell receptor beta chain is drawn from a study of T cell clonality in common variable immunodeficiency (dated by TCRdb to about 2015). This clone was counted many times. It lacks a known antigen. Equivalent amounts of genomic DNA from CVID and control samples were used as sequencing input. For every sample, a 60 bp segment covering the rearranged TCRbeta CDR3 region was amplified and then sequenced. TCRbeta amplification used the immunoSEQ assay, a bias-corrected multiplex PCR with high-throughput sequencing. Under the source paper's analysis protocol: Each unique nucleotide sequence was treated as a clone and annotated with V, D and J genes, copy number and frequency. Sequences were labeled productive if in frame, and non-productive if out of frame or containing stop codons. As previously described, clonality was calculated on the basis of Shannon's entropy. Mean CDR3 Kyte-Doolittle hydropathy was derived from the predicted amino acid sequences of productive clones. The R hclust function was used to hierarchically cluster scaled V gene usage with Manhattan distance and complete linkage. To assess clone sharing by CDR3 amino acid sequence, 12 repertoires per group were resampled over 100 rounds. Repertoires were searched for 70 published EBV-specific and 200 to 300 published CMV-specific TCRbeta sequences. Two CVID samples yielding fewer than 10,000 sequences were excluded from analysis, leaving 42 CVID repertoires. The table comes from immuneACCESS by way of TCRdb, which keeps in-frame sequences with V and J called. Part of the clones is missing from these tables; in studies checked, under half for an unresolved V gene and the rest for unknown reasons. The DNA was the basis for D and trimming; V, J and clone size are from that table. Across this sample, under 40,000 clones were tabulated and none appeared just once. The ten largest clones add up to 5% to 5.5% of the sample.

The investigation overall reported the following: The authors noted that sequencing repertoires of T cell subpopulations would be needed to clarify what caused the increased clonality in CVID. Differences among patients in the CVID cohort limited the correlations between repertoire features and clinical complications. CVID subjects shared fewer TCRbeta clones with each other than healthy controls did (p < 0.0001). Increased TCRbeta clonality was found in CVID subjects compared with healthy controls (t-test p = 0.018), with the increase being most characteristic of about a third of subjects. Even though DNA input was equal, the average per sample came to about 81,820 unique sequences for controls compared with around 32,000 for CVID samples. CVID TCRbeta sequences were reported to have fewer deletions and N-nucleotide insertions and to lack highly modified clones with 13 or more V deletions.

Standard criteria were used to diagnose CVID, namely serum IgG, IgA and/or IgM reduced below the normal range together with specific antibody deficiency. There were almost 45 subjects in the CVID group (roughly 15 female and approximately 30 male), ranging in age from about 9 to 65 years, with a mean age of about 40. Most of the CVID patients and most of the healthy controls were of Caucasian heritage. Replacement immunoglobulin therapy had been administered to all CVID subjects for at least one year at the time of study participation. At the time of blood collection, no CVID subject was ill or was being treated with immunomodulatory or immunosuppressive medication. Heparinized peripheral whole blood samples of roughly 5 to 9 ml were obtained from each donor. Genomic DNA from adults with common variable immune deficiency (CVID) and from healthy adult controls was the source for sequencing TCRbeta CDR3 repertoires. To isolate peripheral blood mononuclear cells, diluted blood was subjected to density centrifugation over Hypaque 1077 or Ficoll-Paque. Genomic DNA was obtained from unsorted mononuclear cells using either Qiagen column purification or a centrifugation-based method.

The source is a human donor with common variable immunodeficiency. Sequenced sample: peripheral blood mononuclear cells.

The CDR3: CSAQANYGYTF. Incomplete CDR3 DNA: TGCAGTGCTCAGGCTAACTATGGC. The rearrangement joined TRBV20-1 to TRBJ1-2; the D gene remains uncertain. Read data end 3 residues before the CDR3 end; the end is taken from the germline J gene. At the junction V is shortened by 5 bases and J by 0 bases, with 4 bases in between. CDR1 is given as DFQATT and CDR2 as SNEGSKA, both from the germline V gene (reference sequence). Taken from cysteine to phenylalanine, the CDR3 has 11 residues. The DNA has 24 bases, all within the CDR3, and is read from base 1.